This T cell receptor beta chain was found in a study of blood T cell repertoires in COVID-19. Background on the study: The origin of the acute and convalescent COVID-19 samples was the United States, Italy and Spain. T cells, B-cell-depleted T cells, or PBMCs supplied cDNA or gDNA.

The CDR3 totals 14 residues. Germline assignment: CDR1 MNHEY and CDR2 SVGAGI. The J segment lost 8 bases and the V segment lost 7 bases, leaving 8 bases of the junction unmatched. As originally analysed: Amplification with reference gene primers provided the estimates of nucleated cell counts. Produced via immunoSEQ multiplex PCR; TCRdb's table is partial and in-frame only. D and trimming come from the DNA, and the V and J calls and clone size come from that table. The sample gives over 300,000 clones, 80% to 90% of which show up once; around 1.3% is in the top ten. This receptor was obtained from a middle-aged man with acute or convalescent COVID-19. Sequenced sample: peripheral blood. The V call is TRBV6-5, the J call TRBJ2-1, with 10 nucleotides matching TRBD2. The CDR3 DNA is TGTGCCAGCAAGTGGTCTAGCGGGGGCCATGAGCAGTTCTTC. This encodes CASKWSSGGHEQFF.